This is a list of T cell receptor beta chains from one sample in a study of T cell responses to AZD1222 COVID-19 vaccine. TCRdb's table, derived via immunoSEQ multiplex PCR, lists solely in-frame clones and lacks some. Among about 35,000 clones listed, 70% to 90% were seen once. Sequences were derived from peripheral blood, sampled 28 days after the second AZD1222 dose. The receptors come from an adult who received the AZD1222 COVID-19 vaccine. Each CDR3 is given with its conserved first and last residue. The D gene is left open where the match is weak. Not every row has a clone size; where given, it reads once, few, many or a size class.

d_call j_call clone_size v_call cdr3_aa cdr3_nt
NA TRBJ1-3 NA TRBV12-5 CASGSPPGGNTIYF TGTGCTAGTGGTTCGCCTCCTGGCGGAAACACCATATATTTT
NA TRBJ1-2 NA TRBV2 CASTLDVNYGYTF TGTGCCAGCACCCTGGACGTTAACTATGGCTACACCTTC
NA TRBJ1-6 NA TRBV6-5 CASSYREYNSPLHF TGTGCCAGCAGTTATCGAGAATATAATTCACCCCTCCACTTT
NA TRBJ2-7 NA TRBV28 CASAIGGSGYEQYF TGTGCCAGCGCTATTGGTGGTAGCGGCTACGAGCAGTACTTC
TRBD2 TRBJ2-2 NA TRBV7-7 CASSLKPSGRAGLNTGELFF TGTGCCAGCAGCCTGAAGCCTAGCGGGAGGGCCGGGTTGAACACCGGGGAGCTGTTTTTT
NA TRBJ2-7 NA TRBV5-1 CASSLGLAKYEQYF TGCGCCAGCAGCTTGGGGCTAGCGAAGTACGAGCAGTACTTC
TRBD2 TRBJ2-1 NA TRBV6-5 CASRTSGSGEQFF TGTGCCAGCAGGACTAGCGGGAGTGGTGAGCAGTTCTTC
NA TRBJ1-1 NA TRBV5-1 CASSTGQTEAFF TGCGCCAGCAGCACCGGACAGACTGAAGCTTTCTTT
NA TRBJ2-7 NA TRBV4-2 CASSQEISVTERSMYF TGTGCCAGCAGCCAAGAGATTTCCGTGACAGAGAGATCCATGTACTTC
TRBD2 TRBJ2-2 NA TRBV7-3 CASSQKTSGHTGELFF TGTGCCAGCAGCCAGAAGACTAGCGGTCACACCGGGGAGCTGTTTTTT
NA TRBJ2-2 NA TRBV6-2/TRBV6-3 CASSRGPSNTGELFF TGTGCCAGCAGCCGAGGACCTTCGAACACCGGGGAGCTGTTTTTT
TRBD1 TRBJ1-5 few TRBV30 CAWSQVDRDNQPQHF TGTGCCTGGAGTCAGGTGGACAGGGATAATCAGCCCCAGCATTTT
NA TRBJ2-5 NA TRBV5-4 CASSSWGGKTQYF TGTGCCAGCAGCTCGTGGGGCGGAAAGACCCAGTACTTC
NA TRBJ2-3 NA TRBV6-1 CASSEDPTDTQYF TGTGCCAGCAGTGAAGACCCCACAGATACGCAGTATTTT
NA TRBJ2-2 NA TRBV7-2 CASSPARGGELFF TGTGCCAGCAGCCCGGCGCGGGGCGGGGAGCTGTTTTTT
NA TRBJ1-6 once TRBV18 CASSPEGSVNSPLHF TGTGCCAGCTCACCCGAAGGCAGCGTGAATTCACCCCTCCACTTT
TRBD2 TRBJ2-1 NA TRBV5-1 CASSPGLAGRVLNEQFF TGCGCCAGCTCACCGGGACTAGCGGGGCGGGTTCTCAATGAGCAGTTCTTC
TRBD1 TRBJ1-2 NA TRBV5-1 CASSLFDRGYGYTF TGCGCCAGCAGCTTATTTGACAGGGGCTATGGCTACACCTTC
TRBD2 TRBJ2-1 NA TRBV5-1 CASSLAGTSKGNEQFF TGCGCCAGCAGCTTGGCCGGGACTAGCAAGGGGAATGAGCAGTTCTTC
TRBD2 TRBJ2-3 NA TRBV5-1 CASSPGRTSTDTQYF TGCGCCAGCAGCCCCGGGAGGACTAGCACAGATACGCAGTATTTT
NA TRBJ2-3 NA TRBV5-1 CASSNTRGVFTDTQYF TGCGCCAGCAGCAACACGCGGGGAGTATTCACAGATACGCAGTATTTT
NA TRBJ1-2 NA TRBV30 CAWSALGDQGYTF TGTGCCTGGAGTGCGCTCGGGGATCAGGGCTACACCTTC
TRBD1 TRBJ1-1 NA TRBV6-5 CASRTGTGSEAFF TGTGCCAGCAGGACCGGGACAGGGAGTGAAGCTTTCTTT
TRBD2 TRBJ2-3 NA TRBV5-1 CASSLGPAGGSTDTQYF TGCGCCAGCAGCTTGGGCCCAGCGGGGGGGTCCACAGATACGCAGTATTTT
NA TRBJ1-3 NA TRBV2 CASSAGNSGNTIYF TGTGCCAGCAGCGCAGGGAACTCTGGAAACACCATATATTTT
NA TRBJ2-7 NA TRBV2 CASSNQGQIRQYF TGTGCCAGCAGTAACCAAGGACAAATTCGGCAGTACTTC
NA TRBJ2-2 once TRBV6-5 CASRGTYHTGELFF TGTGCCAGCAGGGGGACTTACCACACCGGGGAGCTGTTTTTT
NA TRBJ1-2 NA TRBV19 CASSITRGYGYTF TGTGCCAGTAGTATCACCAGGGGCTATGGCTACACCTTC
NA TRBJ2-5 NA TRBV28 CASTSKGQKKETQYF TGTGCCAGCACCTCCAAGGGGCAGAAAAAAGAGACCCAGTACTTC
NA TRBJ2-5 NA TRBV5-1 CASSFSYQETQYF TGCGCCAGCAGCTTTTCGTACCAAGAGACCCAGTACTTC
NA TRBJ2-3 NA TRBV30 CAWSVTGADTQYF TGTGCCTGGAGTGTTACGGGGGCGGATACGCAGTATTTT
NA TRBJ1-3 once TRBV2 CASSGHRSGNTIYF TGTGCCAGCAGTGGTCATAGATCTGGAAACACCATATATTTT
NA TRBJ2-7 NA TRBV7-2 CASSLGRRSYEQYF TGTGCCAGCAGCTTGGGCCGCCGCTCCTACGAGCAGTACTTC
NA TRBJ2-3 NA TRBV29-1 CSAGGLNTRRDTQYF TGCAGCGCCGGGGGGCTCAACACCAGACGGGATACGCAGTATTTT
NA TRBJ2-2 NA TRBV5-1 CASSSRDGRNTGELFF TGCGCCAGCAGCTCCCGGGACGGACGCAACACCGGGGAGCTGTTTTTT
NA TRBJ1-5 NA TRBV6-1 CASSEAWEPQHF TGTGCCAGCAGTGAGGCGTGGGAGCCCCAGCATTTT
NA TRBJ1-1 NA TRBV9 CASSVKGDTEAFF TGTGCCAGCAGCGTCAAGGGGGACACTGAAGCTTTCTTT
NA TRBJ1-5 NA TRBV19 CASSIKGAGGPQHF TGTGCCAGTAGTATCAAAGGTGCCGGGGGGCCCCAGCATTTT
NA TRBJ1-3 NA TRBV11-2 CASSRNPGAGNTIYF TGTGCCAGCAGCCGTAACCCGGGAGCTGGAAACACCATATATTTT
NA TRBJ1-2 NA TRBV10-2 CASSESGGLNYGYTF TGCGCCAGCAGTGAGTCTGGGGGCCTTAACTATGGCTACACCTTC
NA TRBJ2-3 NA TRBV21-1 CASSKPGQDQKDTQYF TGTGCCAGCAGCAAGCCGGGACAGGACCAAAAAGATACGCAGTATTTT